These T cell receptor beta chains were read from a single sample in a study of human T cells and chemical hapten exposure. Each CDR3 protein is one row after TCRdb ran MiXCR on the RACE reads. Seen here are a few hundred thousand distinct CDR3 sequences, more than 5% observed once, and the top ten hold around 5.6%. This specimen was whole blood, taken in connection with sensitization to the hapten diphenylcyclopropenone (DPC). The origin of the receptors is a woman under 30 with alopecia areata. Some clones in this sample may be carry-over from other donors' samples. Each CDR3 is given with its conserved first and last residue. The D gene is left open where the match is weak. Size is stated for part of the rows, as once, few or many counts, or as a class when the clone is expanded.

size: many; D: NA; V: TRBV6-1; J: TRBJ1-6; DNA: TGTGCCAGCAGCCGGGGGGGTGGGGCGTCCGGCTCCTATAATTCACCCCTCCACTTT; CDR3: CASSRGGGASGSYNSPLHF
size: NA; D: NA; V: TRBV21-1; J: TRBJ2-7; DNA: TGTGCCAGCAGCCCCACGGGGAAAGGGCCCCCCTACGAGCAGTACTTC; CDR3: CASSPTGKGPPYEQYF
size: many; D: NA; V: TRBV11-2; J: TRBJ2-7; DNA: TGTGCCAGCAGCCATGGGGACGAGCAGTACTTC; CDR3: CASSHGDEQYF
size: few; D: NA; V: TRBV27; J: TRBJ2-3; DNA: TGTGCCAGCAGTCACCGGGACAACACAGATACGCAGTATTTT; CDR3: CASSHRDNTDTQYF
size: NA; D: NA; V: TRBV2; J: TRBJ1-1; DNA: TGTGCCAGCAGTGAACTTGAAGACACTGAAGCTTTCTTT; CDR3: CASSELEDTEAFF
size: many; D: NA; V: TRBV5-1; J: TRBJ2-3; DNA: TGCGCCAGCAGCTTGCACTCGTTCACAGATACGCAGTATTTT; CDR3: CASSLHSFTDTQYF
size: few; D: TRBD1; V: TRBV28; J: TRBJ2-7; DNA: TGTGCCAGCAGTCTGGATAGGACAGGGGGCCTCGAGCAGTACTTC; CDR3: CASSLDRTGGLEQYF
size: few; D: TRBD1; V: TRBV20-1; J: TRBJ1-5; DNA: TGCAGTGCTGAACGACAGGGCCCTAATCAGCCCCAGCATTTT; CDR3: CSAERQGPNQPQHF
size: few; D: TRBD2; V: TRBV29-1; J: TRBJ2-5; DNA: TGCAGCGCCCTACTAGCGGGGGGAGTAGAGACCCAGTACTTC; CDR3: CSALLAGGVETQYF
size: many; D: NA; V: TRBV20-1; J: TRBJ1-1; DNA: TGCAGTGCTAGAGTGGCAGGGGAGATAACTGAAGCTTTCTTT; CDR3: CSARVAGEITEAFF
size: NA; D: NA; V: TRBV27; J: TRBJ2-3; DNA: TGTGCCAGCAGTTTACGGGACTTTCGCACAGATACGCAGTATTTT; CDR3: CASSLRDFRTDTQYF
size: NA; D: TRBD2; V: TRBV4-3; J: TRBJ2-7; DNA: TGCGCCAGCAGCCAGAGCCCGGGACTAGCGGGGGGTCACGAGCAGTACTTC; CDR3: CASSQSPGLAGGHEQYF
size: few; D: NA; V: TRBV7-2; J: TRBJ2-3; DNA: TGTGCCAGCAGCCCGAGGAGCCCCACAGATACGCAGTATTTT; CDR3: CASSPRSPTDTQYF
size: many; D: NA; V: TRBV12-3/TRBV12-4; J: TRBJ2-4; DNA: TGTGCCAGCAGCTTAGGAGGAGCCAAAAACATTCAGTACTTC; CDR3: CASSLGGAKNIQYF
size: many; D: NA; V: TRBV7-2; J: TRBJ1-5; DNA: TGTGCCAGCAGCCTCGAGACGTATGGGCAGCCCCAGCATTTT; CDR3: CASSLETYGQPQHF
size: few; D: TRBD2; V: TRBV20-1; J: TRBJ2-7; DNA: TGCAGTGCTCCTGACTCAGAGCGGGGGGGAAACGAGCAGTACTTC; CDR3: CSAPDSERGGNEQYF
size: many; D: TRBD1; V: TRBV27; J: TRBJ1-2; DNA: TGTGCCAGCAGGAGTTGGACAGGCTCCCTTCCAGCTAACTATGGCTACACCTTC; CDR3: CASRSWTGSLPANYGYTF
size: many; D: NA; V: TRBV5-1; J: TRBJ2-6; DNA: TGCGCCAGCAGCTCTATCCCTGGGGCCAACGTCCTGACTTTC; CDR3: CASSSIPGANVLTF
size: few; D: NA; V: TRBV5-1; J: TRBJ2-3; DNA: TGCGCCAGCAGCTTGAAAAATCGGCTGGGGGTAGCAGATACGCAGTATTTT; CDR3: CASSLKNRLGVADTQYF
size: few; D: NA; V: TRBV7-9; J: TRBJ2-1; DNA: TGTGCCAGCAGCTTTCGGGGGCCCTCCGGGAATGAGCAGTTCTTC; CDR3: CASSFRGPSGNEQFF
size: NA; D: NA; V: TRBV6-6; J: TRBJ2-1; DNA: TGTGCCAGCAGTTTGACGGGTCGTGGGGACAATGAGCAGTTCTTC; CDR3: CASSLTGRGDNEQFF
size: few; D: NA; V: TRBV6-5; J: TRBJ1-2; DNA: TGTGCCAGCACCCACAGAGGGTCTAACTATGGCTACACCTTC; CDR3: CASTHRGSNYGYTF
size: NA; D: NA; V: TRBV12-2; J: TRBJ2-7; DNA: TGTGCAAGTCGCTTAGCGCGTCAGGGGCGACAGGAGCAGTACTTC; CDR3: CASRLARQGRQEQYF
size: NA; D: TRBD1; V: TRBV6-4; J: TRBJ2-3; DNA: TGTGCCAGCAGTGACACCGTCCAGGGGGGCACAGATACGCAGTATTTT; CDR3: CASSDTVQGGTDTQYF
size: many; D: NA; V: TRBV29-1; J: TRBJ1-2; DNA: TGCAGCGTTGATGCTGGACACTATGGCTACACCTTC; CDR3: CSVDAGHYGYTF
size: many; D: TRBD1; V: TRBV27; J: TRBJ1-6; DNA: TGTGCCAGCAGTTTAAGACAGGGAAATTCACCCCTCCACTTT; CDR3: CASSLRQGNSPLHF
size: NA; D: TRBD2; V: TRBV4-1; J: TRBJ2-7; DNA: TGCGCCAGCAGCCAAAAAGCCGGGACTAGCTACGAGCAGTACTTC; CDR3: CASSQKAGTSYEQYF
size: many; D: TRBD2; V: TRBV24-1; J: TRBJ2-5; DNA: TGTGCCACCAGTGATTTCTACCGGACTAGCGGTTTTACTGCGCAAGAGACCCAGTACTTC; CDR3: CATSDFYRTSGFTAQETQYF
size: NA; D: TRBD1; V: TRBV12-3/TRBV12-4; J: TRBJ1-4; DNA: TGTGCCAGCAGTTTAGGGGGACAGGCTGCAAAACTGTTTTTT; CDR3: CASSLGGQAAKLFF
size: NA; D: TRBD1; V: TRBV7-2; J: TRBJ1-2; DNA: TGTGCCAGCAGCTTGGGACAGGGGATTGGGCTCTATGGCTACACCTTC; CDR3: CASSLGQGIGLYGYTF
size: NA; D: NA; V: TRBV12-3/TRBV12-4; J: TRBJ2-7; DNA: TGTGCCAGCAGTTTAGCTAGCAAGGGCTCCTACGAGCAGTACTTC; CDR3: CASSLASKGSYEQYF